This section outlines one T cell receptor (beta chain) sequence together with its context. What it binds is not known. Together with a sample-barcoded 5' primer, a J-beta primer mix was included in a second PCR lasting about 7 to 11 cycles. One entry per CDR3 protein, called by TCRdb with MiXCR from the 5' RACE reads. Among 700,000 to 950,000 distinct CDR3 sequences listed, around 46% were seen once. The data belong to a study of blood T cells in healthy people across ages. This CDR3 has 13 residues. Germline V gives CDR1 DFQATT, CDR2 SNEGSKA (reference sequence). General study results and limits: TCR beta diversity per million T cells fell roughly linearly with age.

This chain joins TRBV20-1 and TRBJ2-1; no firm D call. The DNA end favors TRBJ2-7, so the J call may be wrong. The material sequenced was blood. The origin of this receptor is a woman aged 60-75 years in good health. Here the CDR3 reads CSTFGRSYNEQYF. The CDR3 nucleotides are TGCAGCACTTTCGGTCGGTCCTACAATGAGCAGTACTTC.